This TCR beta chain was recorded in a study of cytomegalovirus exposure and HLA in healthy donors. Per the germline V gene, CDR1 is SGHRS and CDR2 is YFSETQ. The CDR3 contains 17 residues. V gave up 4 bases and J gave up 0 bases, with 19 bases separating them. The PCR had 60 Vbeta and 13 Jbeta primers. Assay: immunoSEQ multiplex PCR; the TCRdb copy retains only in-frame clones and omits some. The data contain around 85,000 clones, 80% of them singletons. The rearrangement uses TRBV5-1 and TRBJ1-2; TRBD1 is a possible D gene (5 bases). This TCR came from a male donor in good health and CMV-seronegative. The specimen was PBMCs. The CDR3 DNA sequence: TGCGCCAGCAGCCCGGGGGGACGCCAGAACCCTAACTATGGCTACACCTTC. The encoded protein is CASSPGGRQNPNYGYTF.